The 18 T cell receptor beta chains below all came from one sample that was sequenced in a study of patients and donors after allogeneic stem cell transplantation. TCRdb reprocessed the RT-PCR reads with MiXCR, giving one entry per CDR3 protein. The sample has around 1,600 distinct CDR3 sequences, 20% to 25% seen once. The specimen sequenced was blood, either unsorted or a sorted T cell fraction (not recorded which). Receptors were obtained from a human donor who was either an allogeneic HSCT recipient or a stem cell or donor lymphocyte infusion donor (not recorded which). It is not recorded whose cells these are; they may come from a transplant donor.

CDR3 protein: CASSLTGGDWNEQFF. The CDR3, as DNA: TGCGCCAGCAGCTTGACAGGGGGCGATTGGAATGAGCAGTTCTTC. V and J are TRBV5-1 and TRBJ2-1; 9 nucleotides align to TRBD1. The CDR3 covers 15 residues. After removal of 1 base from V and 7 bases from J, the junction contained 6 bases not matched to a gene. Germline V gene data show CDR1 as SGHRS and CDR2 as YFSETQ.

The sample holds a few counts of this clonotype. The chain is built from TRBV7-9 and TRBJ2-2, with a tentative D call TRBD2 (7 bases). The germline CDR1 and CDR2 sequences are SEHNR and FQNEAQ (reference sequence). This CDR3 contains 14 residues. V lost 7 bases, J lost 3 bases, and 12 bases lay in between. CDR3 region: CASTAGADTGELFF. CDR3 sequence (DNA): TGTGCCAGCACCGCGGGGGCCGACACCGGGGAGCTGTTTTTT.

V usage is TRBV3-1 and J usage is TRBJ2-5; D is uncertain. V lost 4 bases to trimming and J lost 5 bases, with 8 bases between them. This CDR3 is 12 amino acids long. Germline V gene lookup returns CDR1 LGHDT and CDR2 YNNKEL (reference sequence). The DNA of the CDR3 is TGTGCCAGCAGCCCCCTCGGGGAGACCCAGTACTTC. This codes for CASSPLGETQYF.

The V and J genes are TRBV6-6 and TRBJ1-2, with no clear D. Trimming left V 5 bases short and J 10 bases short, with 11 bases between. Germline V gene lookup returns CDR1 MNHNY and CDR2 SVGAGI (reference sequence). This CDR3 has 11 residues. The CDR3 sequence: CASSPAGVYTF. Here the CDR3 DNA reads TGTGCCAGCAGTCCGGCGGGAGTCTACACCTTC.

CDR3 bases: TGTGCCAGCAGTGGAGGTCGGGGCACAGATACGCAGTATTTT. Its protein product is CASSGGRGTDTQYF. The chain has TRBV2 and TRBJ2-3; D is unresolved. The V and J ends lost 4 bases and 1 base respectively, with 9 bases between them. Germline V CDR1 and CDR2: SNHLY, FYNNEI. This CDR3 comprises 14 residues.

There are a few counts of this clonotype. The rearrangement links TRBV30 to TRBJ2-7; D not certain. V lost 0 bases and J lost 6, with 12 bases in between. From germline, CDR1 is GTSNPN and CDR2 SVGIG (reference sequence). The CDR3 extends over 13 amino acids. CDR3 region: CAWSVVRAAEQYF. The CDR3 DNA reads TGTGCCTGGAGTGTAGTCCGGGCGGCCGAGCAGTACTTC.

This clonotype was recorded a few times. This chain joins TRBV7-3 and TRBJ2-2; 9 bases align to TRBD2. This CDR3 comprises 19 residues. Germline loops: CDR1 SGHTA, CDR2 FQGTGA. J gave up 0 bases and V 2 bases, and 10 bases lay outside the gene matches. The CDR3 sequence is CASSLDPLGLATNTGELFF. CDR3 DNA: TGTGCCAGCAGCTTAGATCCGTTGGGACTAGCTACGAACACCGGGGAGCTGTTTTTT.

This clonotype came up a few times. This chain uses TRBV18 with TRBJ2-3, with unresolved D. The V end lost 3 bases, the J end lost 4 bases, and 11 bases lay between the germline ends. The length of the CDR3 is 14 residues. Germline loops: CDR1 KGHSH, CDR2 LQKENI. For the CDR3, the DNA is TGTGCCAGCTCACCTCCGGGTGGGGCAGATACGCAGTATTTT. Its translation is CASSPPGGADTQYF.

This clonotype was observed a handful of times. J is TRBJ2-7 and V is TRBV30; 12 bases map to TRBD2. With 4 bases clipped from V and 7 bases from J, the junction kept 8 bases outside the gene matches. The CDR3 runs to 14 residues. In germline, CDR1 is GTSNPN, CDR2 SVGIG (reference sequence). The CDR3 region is CAWTPGLAGWEQYF. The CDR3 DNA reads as TGTGCCTGGACTCCCGGACTAGCGGGATGGGAGCAGTACTTC.

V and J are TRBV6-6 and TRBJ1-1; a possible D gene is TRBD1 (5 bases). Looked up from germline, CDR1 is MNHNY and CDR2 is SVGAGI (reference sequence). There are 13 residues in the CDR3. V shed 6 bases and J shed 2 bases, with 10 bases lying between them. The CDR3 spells CASSRGTNTEAFF. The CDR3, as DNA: TGTGCCAGCAGCCGAGGGACCAACACTGAAGCTTTCTTT.

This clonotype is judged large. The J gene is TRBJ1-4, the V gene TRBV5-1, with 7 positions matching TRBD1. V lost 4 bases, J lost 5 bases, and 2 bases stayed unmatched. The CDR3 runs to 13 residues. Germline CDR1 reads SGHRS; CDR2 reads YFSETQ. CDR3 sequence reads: CASSEGQNEKLFF. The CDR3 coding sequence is TGCGCCAGCAGCGAGGGACAGAATGAAAAACTGTTTTTT. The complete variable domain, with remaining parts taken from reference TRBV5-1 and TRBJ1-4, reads KAGVTQTPRYLIKTRGQQVTLSCSPISGHRSVSWYQQTPGQGLQFLFEYFSETQRNKGNFPGRFSGRQFSNSRSEMNVSTLELGDSALYLCASSEGQNEKLFFGSGTQLSVL.

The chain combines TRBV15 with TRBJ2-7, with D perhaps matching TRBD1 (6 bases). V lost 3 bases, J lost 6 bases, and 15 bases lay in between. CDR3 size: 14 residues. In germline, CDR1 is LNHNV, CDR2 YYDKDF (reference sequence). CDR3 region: CATSSPARGSEQYF. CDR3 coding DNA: TGTGCCACCAGCAGCCCAGCTAGGGGGAGCGAGCAGTACTTC.

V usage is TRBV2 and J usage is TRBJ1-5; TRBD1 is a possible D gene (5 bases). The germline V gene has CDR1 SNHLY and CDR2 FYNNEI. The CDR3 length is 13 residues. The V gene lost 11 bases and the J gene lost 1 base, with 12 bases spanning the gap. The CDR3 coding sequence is TGTGCCGGGGCCGGGCAGAGCAATCAGCCCCAGCATTTT. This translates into CAGAGQSNQPQHF.

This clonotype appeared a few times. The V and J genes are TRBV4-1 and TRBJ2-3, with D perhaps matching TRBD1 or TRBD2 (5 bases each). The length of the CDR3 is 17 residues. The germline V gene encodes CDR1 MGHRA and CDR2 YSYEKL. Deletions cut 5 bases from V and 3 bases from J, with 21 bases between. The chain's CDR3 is CASSSLAYRDQTDTQYF. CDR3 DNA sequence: TGCGCCAGCAGCAGTCTAGCCTATCGGGACCAAACAGATACGCAGTATTTT.

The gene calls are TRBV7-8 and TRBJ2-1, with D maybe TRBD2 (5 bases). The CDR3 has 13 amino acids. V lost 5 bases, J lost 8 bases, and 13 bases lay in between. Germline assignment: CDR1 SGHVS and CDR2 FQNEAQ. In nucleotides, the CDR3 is TGTGCCAGCAGCCAACCTGCGAGGGATGAGCAGTTCTTC. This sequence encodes CASSQPARDEQFF. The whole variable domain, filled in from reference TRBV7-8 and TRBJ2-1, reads GAGVSQSPRYKVAKRGQDVALRCDPISGHVSLFWYQQALGQGPEFLTYFQNEAQLDKSGLPSDRFFAERPEGSVSTLKIQRTQQEDSAVYLCASSQPARDEQFFGPGTRLTVL.

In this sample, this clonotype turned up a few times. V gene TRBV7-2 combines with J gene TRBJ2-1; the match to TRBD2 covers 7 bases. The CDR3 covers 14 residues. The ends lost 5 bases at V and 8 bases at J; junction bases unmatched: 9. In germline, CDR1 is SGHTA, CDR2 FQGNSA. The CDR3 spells CASSTQRDWDEQFF. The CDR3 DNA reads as TGTGCCAGCAGCACTCAGCGGGACTGGGATGAGCAGTTCTTC. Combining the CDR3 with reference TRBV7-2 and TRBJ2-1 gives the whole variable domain GAGVSQSPSNKVTEKGKDVELRCDPISGHTALYWYRQSLGQGLEFLIYFQGNSAPDKSGLPSDRFSAERTGGSVSTLTIQRTQQEDSAVYLCASSTQRDWDEQFFGPGTRLTVL.

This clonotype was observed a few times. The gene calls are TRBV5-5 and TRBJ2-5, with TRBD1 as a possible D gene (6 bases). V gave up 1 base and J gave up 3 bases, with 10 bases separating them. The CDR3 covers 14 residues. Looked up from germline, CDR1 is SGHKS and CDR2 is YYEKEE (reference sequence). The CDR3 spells CASSLSDRKETQYF. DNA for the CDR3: TGTGCCAGCAGCTTGTCGGACAGAAAAGAGACCCAGTACTTC.

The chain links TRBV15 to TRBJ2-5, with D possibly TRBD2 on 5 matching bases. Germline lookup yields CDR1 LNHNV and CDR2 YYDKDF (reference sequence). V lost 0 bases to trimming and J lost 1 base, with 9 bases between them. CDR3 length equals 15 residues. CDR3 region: CATSRDPRGQETQYF. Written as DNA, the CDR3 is TGTGCCACCAGCAGAGATCCCCGGGGCCAAGAGACCCAGTACTTC.